The present TCR beta chain was sequenced within a study of blood T cell repertoires in COVID-19. Profiling relied on immunoSEQ multiplex PCR, and the TCRdb table lists in-frame clones only, not all of them. Of roughly 250,000 clones listed, 86% were seen once; the top ten hold around 2.1%. The CDR3 contains 15 residues. V lost 5 bases, J lost 4 bases, and 18 bases lay in between. Germline CDR1 reads GTSNPN; CDR2 reads SVGIG (reference sequence). Researchers sorted participants into cohorts using their self-reported clinical history. Two consecutive negative NP/OP PCR tests, clearance, or resolved symptoms defined Cohort 3 recovery.

Specimen: PBMCs or T cells enriched from blood (not recorded which). The sequence derives from a woman in her fifties or sixties who had recovered from COVID-19. The genes are TRBV30 and TRBJ1-5, with D hard to call. CDR3 DNA sequence: TGTGCCTGGTCCCTCCCAGACACTGGGAATCAGCCCCAGCATTTT. Translated, it gives CAWSLPDTGNQPQHF.